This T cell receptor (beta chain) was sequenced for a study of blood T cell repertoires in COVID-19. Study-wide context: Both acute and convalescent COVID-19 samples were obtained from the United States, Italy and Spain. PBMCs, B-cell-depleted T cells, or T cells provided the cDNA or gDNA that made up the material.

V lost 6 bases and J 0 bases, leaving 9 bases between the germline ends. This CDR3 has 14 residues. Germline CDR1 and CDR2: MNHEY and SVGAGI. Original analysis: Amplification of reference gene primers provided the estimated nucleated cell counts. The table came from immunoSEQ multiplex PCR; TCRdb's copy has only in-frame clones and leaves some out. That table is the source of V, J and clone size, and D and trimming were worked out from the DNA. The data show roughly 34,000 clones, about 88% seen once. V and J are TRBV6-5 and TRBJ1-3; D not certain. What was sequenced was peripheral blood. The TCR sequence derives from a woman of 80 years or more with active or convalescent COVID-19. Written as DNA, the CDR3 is TGTGCCAGCAGAATAGCCTTCTCTGGAAACACCATATATTTT. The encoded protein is CASRIAFSGNTIYF.